This T cell receptor beta chain was obtained from a study of T-cell reconstitution after alpha-beta-depleted transplantation in children. Germline CDR1 and CDR2: SEHNR and FQNEAQ (reference sequence). CDR3 size: 14 residues. The V end lost 5 bases, the J end lost 7 bases, and 18 bases lay between the germline ends. Unique molecular identifiers were incorporated into the prepared TCRbeta library. TCRdb re-analysed the PCR reads in MiXCR, keeping a single row per CDR3 protein. The sample yields 190,000 or so distinct CDR3 sequences, about 6.3% seen once. This material consisted of PBMCs from the stem cell graft donor, taken from the stem cell graft. The receptor was isolated from a human donor who donated a stem cell graft to a child with Wiskott-Aldrich syndrome. The gene calls are TRBV7-9 and TRBJ2-7; the D gene is possibly TRBD1 (6 bases). CDR3 loop: CASSPGWGLGEQYF. The CDR3 DNA follows: TGTGCCAGCAGCCCCGGGTGGGGGCTTGGAGAGCAGTACTTC.